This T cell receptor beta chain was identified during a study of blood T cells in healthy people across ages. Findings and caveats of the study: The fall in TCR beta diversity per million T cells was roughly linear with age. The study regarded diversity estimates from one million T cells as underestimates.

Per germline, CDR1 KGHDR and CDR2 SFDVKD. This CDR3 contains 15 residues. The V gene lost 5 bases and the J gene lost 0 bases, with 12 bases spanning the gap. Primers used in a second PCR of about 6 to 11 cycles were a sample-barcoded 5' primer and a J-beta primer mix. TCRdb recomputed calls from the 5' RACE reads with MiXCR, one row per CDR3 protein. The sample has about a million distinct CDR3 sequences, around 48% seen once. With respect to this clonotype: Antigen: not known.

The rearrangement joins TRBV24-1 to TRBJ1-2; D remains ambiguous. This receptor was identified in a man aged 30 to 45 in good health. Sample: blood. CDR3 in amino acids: CATSGGWGANYGYTF. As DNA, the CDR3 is TGTGCCACCAGTGGAGGGTGGGGAGCTAACTATGGCTACACCTTC.